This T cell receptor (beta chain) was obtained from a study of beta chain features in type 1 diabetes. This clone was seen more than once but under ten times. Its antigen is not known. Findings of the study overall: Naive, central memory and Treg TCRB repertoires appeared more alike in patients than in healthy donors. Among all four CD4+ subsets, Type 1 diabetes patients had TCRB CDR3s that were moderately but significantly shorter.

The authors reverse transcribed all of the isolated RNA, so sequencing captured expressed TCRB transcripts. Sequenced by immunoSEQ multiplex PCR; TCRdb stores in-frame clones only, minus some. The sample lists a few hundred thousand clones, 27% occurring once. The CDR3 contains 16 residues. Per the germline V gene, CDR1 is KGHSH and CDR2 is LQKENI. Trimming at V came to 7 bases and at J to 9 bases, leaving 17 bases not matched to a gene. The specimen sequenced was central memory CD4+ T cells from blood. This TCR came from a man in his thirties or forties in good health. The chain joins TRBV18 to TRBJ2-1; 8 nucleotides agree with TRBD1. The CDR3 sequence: CASFLLPVDREGEQFF. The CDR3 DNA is TGTGCCAGCTTCCTACTACCTGTGGACAGGGAAGGTGAGCAGTTCTTC.